This T cell receptor gamma chain was obtained from a study of γδ T cells in repeated Plasmodium falciparum infection. The wider study: Each infection was followed by sampling at 21 days, plus baseline and some pre-infection draws. Study-wide points: Compared with Australian children, Malian Vdelta2-negative repertoires seemed more clonal, less diverse, less shared.

On this clone: Its target is not known. This DNA's translation differs at residue 10 from TCRdb's protein, which comes from a much larger clone; a read error is likely, and the protein shown is translated from the DNA.

Flow sorting of PBMC yielded separate Vgamma9/Vdelta2+ and Vdelta2-negative gammadelta T cell populations for bulk repertoire analysis. TCRdb reanalysed the multiplex PCR reads with CATT. The data show 20,000 to 30,000 gamma-chain clones, with 3% seen just once and 30% to 35% held by the top ten. This CDR3 contains 13 residues. The V gene's germline CDR1 is GITISATS and CDR2 ISYDGTV (reference sequence). Sequencing was done on a sample of gamma-delta T cells from blood. The clonotype was recovered from a pool of human donors (malaria-infected and uninfected, not separated). The chain recombines TRGV9 with TRGJ1 or TRGJ2. The J gene was not available in TCRdb and was assigned here by matching the DNA to germline segments. In nucleotides, the CDR3 is TGTGCCTTGTGGGAGTCCCCTTATTATGAGAAACTCTTT. This gives the protein CALWESPYYEKLF.